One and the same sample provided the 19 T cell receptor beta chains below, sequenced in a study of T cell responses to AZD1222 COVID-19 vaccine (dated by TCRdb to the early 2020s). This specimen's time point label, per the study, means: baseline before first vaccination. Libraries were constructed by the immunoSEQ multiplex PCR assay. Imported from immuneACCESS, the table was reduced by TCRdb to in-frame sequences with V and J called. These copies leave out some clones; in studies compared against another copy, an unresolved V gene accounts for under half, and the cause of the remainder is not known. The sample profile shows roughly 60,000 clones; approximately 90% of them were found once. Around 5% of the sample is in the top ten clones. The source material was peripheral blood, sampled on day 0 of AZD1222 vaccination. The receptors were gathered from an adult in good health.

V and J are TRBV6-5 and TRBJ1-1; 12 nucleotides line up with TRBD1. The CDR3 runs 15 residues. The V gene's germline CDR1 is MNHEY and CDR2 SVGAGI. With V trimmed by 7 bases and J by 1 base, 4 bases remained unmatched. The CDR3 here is CASTWDRGPNTEAFF. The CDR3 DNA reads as TGTGCCAGCACCTGGGACAGGGGGCCGAACACTGAAGCTTTCTTT.

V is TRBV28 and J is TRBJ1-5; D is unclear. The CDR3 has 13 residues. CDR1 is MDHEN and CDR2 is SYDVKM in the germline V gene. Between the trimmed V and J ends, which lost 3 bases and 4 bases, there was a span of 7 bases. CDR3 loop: CASSFPGNQPQHF. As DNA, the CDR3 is TGTGCCAGCAGTTTTCCCGGGAATCAGCCCCAGCATTTT. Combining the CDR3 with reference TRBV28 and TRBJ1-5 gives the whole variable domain DVKVTQSSRYLVKRTGEKVFLECVQDMDHENMFWYRQDPGLGLRLIYFSYDVKMKEKGDIPEGYSVSREKKERFSLILESASTNQTSMYLCASSFPGNQPQHFGDGTRLSIL.

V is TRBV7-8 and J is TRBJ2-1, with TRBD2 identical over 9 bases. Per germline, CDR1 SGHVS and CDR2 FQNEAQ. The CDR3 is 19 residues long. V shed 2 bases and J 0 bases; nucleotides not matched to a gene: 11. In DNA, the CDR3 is TGTGCCAGCAGCTTACCAGCGGGGGGCCCCCTAAGCTCCTACAATGAGCAGTTCTTC. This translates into CASSLPAGGPLSSYNEQFF.

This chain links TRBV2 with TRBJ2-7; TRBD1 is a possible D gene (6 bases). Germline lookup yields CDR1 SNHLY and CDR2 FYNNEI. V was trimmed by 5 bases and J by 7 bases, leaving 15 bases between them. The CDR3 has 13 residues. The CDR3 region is CASSTQGMGEQYF. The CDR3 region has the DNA TGTGCCAGCAGTACACAGGGTATGGGGGAGCAGTACTTC.

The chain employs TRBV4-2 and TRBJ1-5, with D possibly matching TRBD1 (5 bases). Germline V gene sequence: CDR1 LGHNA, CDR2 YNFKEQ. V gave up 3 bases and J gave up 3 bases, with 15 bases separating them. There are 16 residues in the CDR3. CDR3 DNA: TGTGCCAGCAGCCACCTAACCCAGGGTGACAATCAGCCCCAGCATTTT. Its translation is CASSHLTQGDNQPQHF.

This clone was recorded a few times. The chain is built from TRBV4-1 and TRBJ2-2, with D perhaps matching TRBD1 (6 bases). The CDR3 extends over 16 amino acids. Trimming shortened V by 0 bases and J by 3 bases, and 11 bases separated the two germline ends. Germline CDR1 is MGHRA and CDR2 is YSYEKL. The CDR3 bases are TGCGCCAGCAGCCAAGATTCAGCAGGGGACACCGGGGAGCTGTTTTTT. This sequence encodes CASSQDSAGDTGELFF.

The CDR3: CASSLDRHSTDTQYF. The CDR3 bases are TGTGCCAGCAGCCTAGATCGACATAGCACAGATACGCAGTATTTT. J is TRBJ2-3 and V is TRBV14; D ambiguous. This CDR3 is built from 15 residues. V was cut by 4 bases and J by 0 bases, with 11 bases left in between. Germline-derived CDR1 and CDR2 are SGHDN and FVKESK.

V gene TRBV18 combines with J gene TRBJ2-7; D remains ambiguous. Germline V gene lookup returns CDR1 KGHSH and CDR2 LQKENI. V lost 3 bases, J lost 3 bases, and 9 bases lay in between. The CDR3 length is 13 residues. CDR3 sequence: CASSPSNSYEQYF. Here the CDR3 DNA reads TGTGCCAGCTCACCCTCGAATAGCTACGAGCAGTACTTC.

The CDR3 is CATSRERGYEQYF. DNA for the CDR3: TGTGCCACCAGCAGAGAGAGGGGCTACGAGCAGTACTTC. The chain is built from TRBV15 and TRBJ2-7; D may match TRBD1 or TRBD2 (5 bases each). The CDR3 has 13 amino acids. In germline, CDR1 is LNHNV, CDR2 YYDKDF (reference sequence). V shed 0 bases and J shed 3 bases, with 6 bases lying between them. The full variable domain, rest sourced from reference TRBV15 and TRBJ2-7, is DAMVIQNPRYQVTQFGKPVTLSCSQTLNHNVMYWYQQKSSQAPKLLFHYYDKDFNNEADTPDNFQSRRPNTSFCFLDIRSPGLGDTAMYLCATSRERGYEQYFGPGTRLTVT.

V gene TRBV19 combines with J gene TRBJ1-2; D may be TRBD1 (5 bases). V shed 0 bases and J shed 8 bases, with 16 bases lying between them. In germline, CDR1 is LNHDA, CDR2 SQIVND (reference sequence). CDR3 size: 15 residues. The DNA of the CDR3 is TGTGCCAGTAGTATAGACGTAGGGGTTAGGAGCGGCTACACCTTC. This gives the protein CASSIDVGVRSGYTF.

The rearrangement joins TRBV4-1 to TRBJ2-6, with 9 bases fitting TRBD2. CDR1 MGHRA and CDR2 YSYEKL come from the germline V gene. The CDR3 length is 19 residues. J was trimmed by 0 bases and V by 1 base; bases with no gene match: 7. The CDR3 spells CASSQAASGVSSGANVLTF. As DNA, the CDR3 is TGCGCCAGCAGCCAAGCGGCTAGCGGGGTCAGCTCTGGGGCCAACGTCCTGACTTTC.

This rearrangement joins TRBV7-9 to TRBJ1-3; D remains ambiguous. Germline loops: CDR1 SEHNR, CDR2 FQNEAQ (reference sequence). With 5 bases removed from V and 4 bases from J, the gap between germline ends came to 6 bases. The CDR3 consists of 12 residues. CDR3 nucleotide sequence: TGTGCCAGCAGCCTACAGGGAAACACCATATATTTT. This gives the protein CASSLQGNTIYF. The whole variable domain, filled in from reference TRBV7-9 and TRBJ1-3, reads DTGVSQNPRHKITKRGQNVTFRCDPISEHNRLYWYRQTLGQGPEFLTYFQNEAQLEKSRLLSDRFSAERPKGSFSTLEIQRTEQGDSAMYLCASSLQGNTIYFGEGSWLTVV.

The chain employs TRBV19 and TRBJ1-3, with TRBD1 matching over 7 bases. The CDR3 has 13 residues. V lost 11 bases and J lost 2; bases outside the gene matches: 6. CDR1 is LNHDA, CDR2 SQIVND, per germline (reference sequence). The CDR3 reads CAANTGAGNTIYF. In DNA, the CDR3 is TGTGCCGCTAATACAGGGGCTGGAAACACCATATATTTT.

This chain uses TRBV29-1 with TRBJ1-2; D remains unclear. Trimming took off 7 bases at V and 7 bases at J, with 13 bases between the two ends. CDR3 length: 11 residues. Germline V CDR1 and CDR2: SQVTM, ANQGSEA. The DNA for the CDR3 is TGCAGCGCAGCCGGCCGGGGTGGCTACACCTTC. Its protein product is CSAAGRGGYTF.

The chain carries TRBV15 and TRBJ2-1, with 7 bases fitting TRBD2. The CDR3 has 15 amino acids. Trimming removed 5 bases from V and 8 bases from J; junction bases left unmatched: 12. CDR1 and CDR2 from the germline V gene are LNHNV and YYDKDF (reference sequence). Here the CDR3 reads CATSGLAAERDEQFF. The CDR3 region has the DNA TGTGCCACCAGCGGGCTAGCGGCCGAGCGTGATGAGCAGTTCTTC.

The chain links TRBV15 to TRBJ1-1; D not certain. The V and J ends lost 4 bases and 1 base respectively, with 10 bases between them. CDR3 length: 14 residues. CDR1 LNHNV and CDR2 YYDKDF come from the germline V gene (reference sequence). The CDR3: CATSKDLRNTEAFF. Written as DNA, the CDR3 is TGTGCCACCAGCAAAGATTTAAGGAACACTGAAGCTTTCTTT.

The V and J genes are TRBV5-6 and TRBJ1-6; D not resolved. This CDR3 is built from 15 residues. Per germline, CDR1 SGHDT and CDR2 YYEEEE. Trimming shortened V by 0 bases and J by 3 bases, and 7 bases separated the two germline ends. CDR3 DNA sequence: TGTGCCAGCAGCTTGGAGCCTAACTATAATTCACCCCTCCACTTT. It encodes CASSLEPNYNSPLHF.

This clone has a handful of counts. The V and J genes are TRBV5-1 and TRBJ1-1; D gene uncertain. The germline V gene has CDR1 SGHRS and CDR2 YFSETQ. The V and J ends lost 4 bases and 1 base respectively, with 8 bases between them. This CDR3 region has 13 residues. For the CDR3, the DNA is TGCGCCAGCAGCACGCAGGAGAACACTGAAGCTTTCTTT. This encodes CASSTQENTEAFF.

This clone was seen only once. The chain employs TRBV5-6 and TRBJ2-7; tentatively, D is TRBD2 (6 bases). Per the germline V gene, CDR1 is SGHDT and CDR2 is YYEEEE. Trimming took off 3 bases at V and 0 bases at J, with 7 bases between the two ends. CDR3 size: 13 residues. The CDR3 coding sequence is TGTGCCAGCAGCTGGGACTTCTCCTACGAGCAGTACTTC. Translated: CASSWDFSYEQYF.